This TCR beta chain was found in a study of T cells in Graves' hyperthyroidism and ophthalmopathy. Study-wide points: Progression to ophthalmopathy was predicted a median of 6.5 months early. Classification by a 13 V-J model distinguished ophthalmopathy from stable hyperthyroidism.

CDR3 length equals 13 residues. With 2 bases removed from V and 10 bases from J, the gap between germline ends came to 15 bases. In germline, CDR1 is SGHTA, CDR2 FQGNSA. Researchers barred patients who had uncontrolled infection, other autoimmune disease, pregnancy or lactation. RNA transcripts gave rise to amplified TCR beta CDR3 regions. The TCR CDR3 was amplified in a first-round RT-PCR using the HTBI primer set. Via MiXCR, TCRdb re-called the multiplex PCR reads, giving one row per CDR3 protein. The sample carries 500,000 to 650,000 distinct CDR3 sequences, 35% to 50% recorded once. With regard to this clonotype: Its antigen is not identified.

This clonotype was obtained from an adult woman with Graves' disease, either hyperthyroidism or ophthalmopathy (not recorded which). Source material: peripheral blood or thyroid tissue (not recorded which). The rearrangement links TRBV7-2 to TRBJ2-7; D call uncertain. CDR3: CASSLPGPQVQYF. The CDR3 coding sequence is TGTGCCAGCAGCTTACCCGGGCCCCAGGTCCAGTACTTC.